Below are 19 T cell receptor beta chains sequenced from a single sample in a study of shared clonotypes between healthy human individuals (dated by TCRdb to 2018 to 2021). Receptors were amplified or captured by the immunoSEQ multiplex PCR assay. TCRdb obtained this table from immuneACCESS and retained in-frame rearrangements with V and J assigned. These tables miss some clones; where compared with another copy, unresolved V genes account for less than half of the shortfall, and the remainder is unexplained. This sample holds 2.3 million or so clones; 85% to 95% were observed only once. Jointly, the top ten make up 0.39% of the sample. Sequenced input: naive CD4+ T cells from PBMCs. This sample's cell subset or site label indicates: CD45RA+ positively selected. These receptors originate from a man between 18 and 29 years old in good health. Some clones in this sample may be carry-over from other donors' samples.

For this clone: Other DNA sequences within the sample encode an identical CDR3. This chain links TRBV5-1 with TRBJ1-1; tentative D call: TRBD1 (6 bases). Germline V gene lookup returns CDR1 SGHRS and CDR2 YFSETQ. V was shortened by 4 bases and J by 0 bases, with 10 bases between the two germline ends. This CDR3 region has 14 residues. This chain's CDR3 is CASSQGTVNTEAFF. CDR3 DNA: TGCGCCAGCAGCCAGGGGACGGTGAACACTGAAGCTTTCTTT.

V is TRBV7-9 and J is TRBJ1-1; TRBD1 matches at 12 bases. Germline lookup yields CDR1 SEHNR and CDR2 FQNEAQ (reference sequence). The CDR3 covers 17 residues. J was trimmed by 5 bases and V by 4 bases; bases with no gene match: 11. CDR3 sequence: CASSWGRDRGRGTEAFF. The CDR3 DNA reads TGTGCCAGCAGCTGGGGCCGGGACAGGGGGCGAGGAACTGAAGCTTTCTTT.

J is TRBJ1-5 and V is TRBV19, with TRBD1 as a possible D gene (6 bases). This CDR3 contains 16 residues. Between the trimmed V and J ends, which lost 7 bases and 1 base, there was a span of 17 bases. The V gene's germline CDR1 is LNHDA and CDR2 SQIVND (reference sequence). CDR3 sequence: CASNYRGGPSNQPQHF. CDR3 nucleotides: TGTGCCAGTAATTACCGGGGGGGGCCGAGCAATCAGCCCCAGCATTTT.

In nucleotides, the CDR3 is TGTGCCAGCAGTTACTTGACAGGTGGAGGCTACACCTTC. Translating it yields CASSYLTGGGYTF. The rearrangement joins TRBV6-5 to TRBJ1-2, with D maybe TRBD1 (6 bases). The CDR3 totals 13 residues. Trimming took 1 base from V and 8 from J, leaving 11 bases between them. Germline loops: CDR1 MNHEY, CDR2 SVGAGI.

This sequence joins TRBV12-5 and TRBJ2-1; possibly TRBD2 for D (6 bases). Trimming removed 4 bases at V and 8 bases at J, with 15 bases between. The CDR3 runs to 14 residues. Germline CDR1 reads LGHNT; CDR2 reads FRNRAP. The CDR3 DNA reads TGTGCTAGTGGTTCGACGGTCCGCGGGGATGAGCAGTTCTTC. Translated: CASGSTVRGDEQFF. The full variable domain, with the rest looked up from reference TRBV12-5 and TRBJ2-1, is DARVTQTPRHKVTEMGQEVTMRCQPILGHNTVFWYRQTMMQGLELLAYFRNRAPLDDSGMPKDRFSAEMPDATLATLKIQPSEPRDSAVYFCASGSTVRGDEQFFGPGTRLTVL.

The genes are TRBV25-1 and TRBJ2-1, with 9 bases fitting TRBD2. Losses at the gene ends were 1 base for V and 8 bases for J; bases not matched to a gene: 9. CDR3 size: 16 residues. CDR1 MGHDK and CDR2 SYGVNS come from the germline V gene. CDR3 in DNA: TGTGCCAGCAGTGAATTTAATAGCGGGAGCGGCGATGAGCAGTTCTTC. Translation: CASSEFNSGSGDEQFF.

This rearrangement joins TRBV11-2 to TRBJ2-3; the D call may be TRBD1 or TRBD2 (5 bases each). Per germline, CDR1 SGHAT and CDR2 FQNNGV. The length of the CDR3 is 15 residues. The V end was cut by 1 base, the J end by 7 bases, with 15 bases between. CDR3 loop: CASSLARDPAYTQYF. As DNA, the CDR3 is TGTGCCAGCAGCTTAGCACGGGACCCGGCGTATACGCAGTATTTT.

The chain uses TRBV9 and TRBJ2-5, with 12 bases fitting TRBD2. The ends lost 3 bases at V and 4 bases at J; junction bases unmatched: 4. The CDR3 is 15 amino acids. Per the germline V gene, CDR1 is SGDLS and CDR2 is YYNGEE. The CDR3 DNA follows: TGTGCCAGCAGCGCCGAACTAGCGGGAGGAGAGACCCAGTACTTC. It specifies CASSAELAGGETQYF.

V gene TRBV15 combines with J gene TRBJ1-5; 9 positions match TRBD1. Looked up from germline, CDR1 is LNHNV and CDR2 is YYDKDF (reference sequence). This CDR3 contains 16 residues. With V trimmed by 1 base and J by 7 bases, 8 bases remained unmatched. The CDR3 loop is CATSRGGTGNVQPQHF. The CDR3 region has the DNA TGTGCCACCAGCAGAGGGGGGACAGGGAATGTCCAGCCCCAGCATTTT.

V and J are TRBV5-6 and TRBJ1-1; maybe TRBD1 (6 bases). The CDR3 covers 15 residues. V lost 6 bases to trimming and J lost 0 bases, with 15 bases between them. Per germline, CDR1 SGHDT and CDR2 YYEEEE. The CDR3 nucleotides are TGTGCCAGCAAGCAGGGGCTTGTGGTGAACACTGAAGCTTTCTTT. Encoded protein: CASKQGLVVNTEAFF.

The rearrangement uses TRBV4-2 and TRBJ2-7; D not certain. Between the trimmed V and J ends, which lost 4 bases and 3 bases, there was a span of 13 bases. Germline V gives CDR1 LGHNA, CDR2 YNFKEQ. This CDR3 contains 14 residues. CDR3 bases: TGTGCCAGCAGCCCCTCCCGCGGCATCTACGAGCAGTACTTC. Residues: CASSPSRGIYEQYF.

V is TRBV28 and J is TRBJ1-1; 7 nucleotides agree with TRBD1. This CDR3 has 13 residues. V lost 6 bases, J lost 8 bases, and 9 bases stayed unmatched. CDR1 and CDR2 (germline): MDHEN, SYDVKM. The CDR3 nucleotides read TGTGCCAGCAGATGGGACAGATTTACCGAAGCTTTCTTT. Its protein is CASRWDRFTEAFF.

V usage is TRBV19 and J usage is TRBJ1-2, with TRBD1 matching over 11 bases. The CDR3 consists of 16 residues. Germline CDR1 and CDR2: LNHDA and SQIVND (reference sequence). The J segment lost 6 bases and the V segment lost 5 bases, leaving 11 bases of the junction unmatched. CDR3 protein: CASSPAGTGGRDGYTF. The DNA for the CDR3 is TGTGCCAGTAGTCCCGCCGGGACAGGGGGTCGGGATGGCTACACCTTC. The full variable domain, in which reference TRBV19 and TRBJ1-2 provide the parts outside the CDR3, is DGGITQSPKYLFRKEGQNVTLSCEQNLNHDAMYWYRQDPGQGLRLIYYSQIVNDFQKGDIAEGYSVSREKKESFPLTVTSAQKNPTAFYLCASSPAGTGGRDGYTFGSGTRLTVV.

The rearrangement uses TRBV5-1 and TRBJ1-1; 7 bases match TRBD1. Germline V gene lookup returns CDR1 SGHRS and CDR2 YFSETQ. V lost 2 bases and J lost 2; bases outside the gene matches: 6. This CDR3 region has 15 residues. The CDR3 sequence is CASSLQGSPNTEAFF. CDR3 nucleotide sequence: TGCGCCAGCAGCTTACAGGGGTCCCCTAACACTGAAGCTTTCTTT.

The chain carries TRBV29-1 and TRBJ2-5, with TRBD1 matching 8 bases. The germline gives CDR1 SQVTM, CDR2 ANQGSEA. CDR3 length equals 12 residues. Trimming took 8 bases from V and 4 from J; bases not matched to a gene: 6. CDR3: CSTTGGTETQYF. The DNA of the CDR3 is TGCAGCACAACAGGGGGTACAGAGACCCAGTACTTC.

The chain joins TRBV5-1 to TRBJ1-3; D gene uncertain. CDR3 length: 16 amino acids. Trimming took off 3 bases at V and 0 bases at J, with 13 bases between the two ends. CDR1 and CDR2 (germline): SGHRS, YFSETQ. CDR3 region: CASSSSPLRSGNTIYF. The CDR3 DNA reads as TGCGCCAGCAGCTCAAGTCCTCTTCGCTCTGGAAACACCATATATTTT.

CDR3 sequence reads: CASSRFSRGSSYEQYF. Written as DNA, the CDR3 is TGCGCCAGCAGCCGGTTCTCTCGCGGAAGCTCCTACGAGCAGTACTTC. The chain employs TRBV4-3 and TRBJ2-7; D not certain. CDR1 and CDR2 from the germline V gene are LGHNA and YSLEER. This CDR3 comprises 16 residues. V lost 4 bases and J lost 0, with 16 bases in between.

V usage is TRBV28 and J usage is TRBJ1-2, with 7 bases lining up with TRBD1. The germline gives CDR1 MDHEN, CDR2 SYDVKM. After removal of 3 bases from V and 1 base from J, the junction contained 5 bases not matched to a gene. The CDR3 runs 15 residues. DNA of the CDR3: TGTGCCAGCAGTTTTGGGGACAGCTATAACTATGGCTACACCTTC. Its translation is CASSFGDSYNYGYTF.

The rearrangement joins TRBV25-1 to TRBJ1-1; tentatively, D is TRBD1 (5 bases). Germline lookup yields CDR1 MGHDK and CDR2 SYGVNS. Trimming left V 4 bases short and J 5 bases short, with 20 bases between. This CDR3 contains 16 residues. The CDR3 reads CASSVGMGVRWTEAFF. CDR3 in DNA: TGTGCCAGCAGTGTGGGGATGGGGGTTAGGTGGACTGAAGCTTTCTTT.